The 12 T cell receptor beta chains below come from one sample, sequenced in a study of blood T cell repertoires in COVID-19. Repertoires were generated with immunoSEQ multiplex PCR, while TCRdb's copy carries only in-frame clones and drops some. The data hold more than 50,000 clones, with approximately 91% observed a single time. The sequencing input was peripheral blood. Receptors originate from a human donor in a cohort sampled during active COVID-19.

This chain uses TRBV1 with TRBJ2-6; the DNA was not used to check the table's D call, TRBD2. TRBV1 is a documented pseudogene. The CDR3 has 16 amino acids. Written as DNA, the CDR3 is TGCACCAGCAGCAGGACCGGGAATTCTGGGGCCAACGTCCTGACTTTC. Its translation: CTSSRTGNSGANVLTF.

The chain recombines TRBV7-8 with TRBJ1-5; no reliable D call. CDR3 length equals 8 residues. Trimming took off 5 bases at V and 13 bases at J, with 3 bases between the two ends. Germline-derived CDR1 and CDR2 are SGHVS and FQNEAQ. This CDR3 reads CASSPQHF. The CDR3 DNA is TGTGCCAGCAGCCCGCAGCATTTT.

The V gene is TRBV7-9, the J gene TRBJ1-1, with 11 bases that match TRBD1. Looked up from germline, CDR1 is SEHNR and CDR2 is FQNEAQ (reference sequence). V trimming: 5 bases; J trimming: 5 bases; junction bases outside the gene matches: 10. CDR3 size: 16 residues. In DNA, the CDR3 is TGTGCCAGCAGCCCCTCGGGACAGGGGGATAGGACTGAAGCTTTCTTT. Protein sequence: CASSPSGQGDRTEAFF.

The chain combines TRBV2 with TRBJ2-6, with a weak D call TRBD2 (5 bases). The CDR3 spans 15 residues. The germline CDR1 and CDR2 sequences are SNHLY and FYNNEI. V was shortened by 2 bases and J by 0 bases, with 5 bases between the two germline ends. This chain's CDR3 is CASSERGSGANVLTF. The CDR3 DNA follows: TGTGCCAGCAGTGAACGGGGCTCTGGGGCCAACGTCCTGACTTTC.

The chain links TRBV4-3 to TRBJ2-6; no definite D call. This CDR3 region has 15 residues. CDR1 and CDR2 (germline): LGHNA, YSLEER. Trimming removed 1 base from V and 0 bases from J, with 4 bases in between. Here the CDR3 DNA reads TGCGCCAGCAGCCAAGGGCCCTCTGGGGCCAACGTCCTGACTTTC. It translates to CASSQGPSGANVLTF.

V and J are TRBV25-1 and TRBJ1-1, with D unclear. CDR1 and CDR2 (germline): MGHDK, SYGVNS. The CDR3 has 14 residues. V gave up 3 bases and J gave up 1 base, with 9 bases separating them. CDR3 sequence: CASSDFRGNTEAFF. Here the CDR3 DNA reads TGTGCCAGCAGTGACTTCCGCGGGAACACTGAAGCTTTCTTT.

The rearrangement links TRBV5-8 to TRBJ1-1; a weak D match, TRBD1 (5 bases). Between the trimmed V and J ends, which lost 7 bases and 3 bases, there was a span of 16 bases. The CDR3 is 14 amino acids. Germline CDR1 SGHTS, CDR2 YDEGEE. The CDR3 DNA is TGTGCCAGCGGTTCAAGGGGCAGGGACACTGAAGCTTTCTTT. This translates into CASGSRGRDTEAFF.

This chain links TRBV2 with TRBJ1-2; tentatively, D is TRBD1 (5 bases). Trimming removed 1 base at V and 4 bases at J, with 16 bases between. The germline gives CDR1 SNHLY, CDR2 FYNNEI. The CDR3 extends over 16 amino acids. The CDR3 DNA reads TGTGCCAGCAGTGAAGGACCAGGGCGATATACCTATGGCTACACCTTC. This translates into CASSEGPGRYTYGYTF.

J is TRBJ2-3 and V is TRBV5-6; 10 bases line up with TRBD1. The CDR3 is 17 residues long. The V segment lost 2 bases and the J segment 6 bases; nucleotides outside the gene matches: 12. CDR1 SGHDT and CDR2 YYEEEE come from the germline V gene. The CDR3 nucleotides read TGTGCCAGCAGCTTAGGGCCGGGGACAGGGGTTCCGGATACGCAGTATTTT. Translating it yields CASSLGPGTGVPDTQYF.

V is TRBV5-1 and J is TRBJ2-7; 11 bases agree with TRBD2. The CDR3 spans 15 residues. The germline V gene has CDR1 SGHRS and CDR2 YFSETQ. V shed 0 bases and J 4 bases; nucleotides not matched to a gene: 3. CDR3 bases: TGCGCCAGCAGCTTGGGACTAGCGGGGTTATACGAGCAGTACTTC. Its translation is CASSLGLAGLYEQYF.

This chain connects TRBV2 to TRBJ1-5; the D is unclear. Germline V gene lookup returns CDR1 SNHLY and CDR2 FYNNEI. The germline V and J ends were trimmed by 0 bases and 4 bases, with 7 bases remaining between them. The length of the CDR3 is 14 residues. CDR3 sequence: CASSEATGNQPQHF. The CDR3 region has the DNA TGTGCCAGCAGTGAAGCGACGGGTAATCAGCCCCAGCATTTT.

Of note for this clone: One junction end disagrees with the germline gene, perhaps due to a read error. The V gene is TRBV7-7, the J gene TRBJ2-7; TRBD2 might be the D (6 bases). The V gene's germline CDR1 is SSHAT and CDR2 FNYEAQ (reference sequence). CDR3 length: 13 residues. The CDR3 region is CASSLRRDYEQYF. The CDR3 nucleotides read TGTGCTAGCAGCCTGAGGAGGGACTACGAGCAGTACTTC.